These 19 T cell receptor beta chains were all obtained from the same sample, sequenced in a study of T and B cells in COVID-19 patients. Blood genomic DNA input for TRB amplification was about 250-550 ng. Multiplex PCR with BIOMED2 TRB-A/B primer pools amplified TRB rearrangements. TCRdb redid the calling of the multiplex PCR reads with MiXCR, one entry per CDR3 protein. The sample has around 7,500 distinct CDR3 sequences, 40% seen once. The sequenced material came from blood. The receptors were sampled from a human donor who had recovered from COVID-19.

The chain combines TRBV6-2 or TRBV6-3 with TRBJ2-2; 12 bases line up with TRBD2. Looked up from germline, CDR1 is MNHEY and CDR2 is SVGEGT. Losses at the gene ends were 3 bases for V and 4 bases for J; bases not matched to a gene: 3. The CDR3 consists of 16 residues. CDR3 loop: CASSYPGLAGTGELFF. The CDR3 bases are TGTGCCAGCAGTTATCCGGGACTAGCGGGCACCGGGGAGCTGTTTTTT.

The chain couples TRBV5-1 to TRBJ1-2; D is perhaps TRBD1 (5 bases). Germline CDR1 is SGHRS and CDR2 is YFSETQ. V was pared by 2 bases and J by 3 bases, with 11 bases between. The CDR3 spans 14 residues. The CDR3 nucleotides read TGCGCCAGCAGCTTAGGAGGGGTTGACTATGGCTACACCTTC. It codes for CASSLGGVDYGYTF.

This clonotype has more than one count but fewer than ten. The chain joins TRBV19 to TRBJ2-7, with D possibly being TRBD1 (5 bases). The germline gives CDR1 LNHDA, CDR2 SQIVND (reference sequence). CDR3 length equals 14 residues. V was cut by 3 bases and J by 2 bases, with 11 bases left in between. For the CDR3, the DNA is TGTGCCAGTAGTATGTCGCAGGGCGCCTACGAGCAGTACTTC. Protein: CASSMSQGAYEQYF.

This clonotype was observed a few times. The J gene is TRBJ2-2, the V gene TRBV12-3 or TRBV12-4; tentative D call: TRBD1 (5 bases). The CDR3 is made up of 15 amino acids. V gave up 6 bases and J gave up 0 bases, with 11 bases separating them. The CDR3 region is CASRRQITNTGELFF. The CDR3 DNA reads TGTGCCAGCAGAAGACAGATAACGAACACCGGGGAGCTGTTTTTT.

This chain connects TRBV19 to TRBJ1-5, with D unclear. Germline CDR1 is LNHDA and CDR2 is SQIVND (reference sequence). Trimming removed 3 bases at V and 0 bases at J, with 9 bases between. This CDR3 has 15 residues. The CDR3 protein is CASSITGYSNQPQHF. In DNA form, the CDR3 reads TGTGCCAGTAGTATCACCGGCTATAGCAATCAGCCCCAGCATTTT.

This CDR3 is CASSFGGLGTDTQYF. As DNA, the CDR3 is TGTGCCAGCAGCTTTGGGGGATTGGGCACAGATACGCAGTATTTT. The gene calls are TRBV5-4 and TRBJ2-3; D may match TRBD1 or TRBD2 (5 bases each). This CDR3 is built from 15 residues. Trimming stripped 2 bases from V and 1 base from J, with 11 bases between. From germline, CDR1 is SGHNT and CDR2 YYREEE (reference sequence). Supplemented by reference TRBV5-4 and TRBJ2-3, the full variable domain reads ETGVTQSPTHLIKTRGQQVTLRCSSQSGHNTVSWYQQALGQGPQFIFQYYREEENGRGNFPPRFSGLQFPNYSSELNVNALELDDSALYLCASSFGGLGTDTQYFGPGTRLTVL.

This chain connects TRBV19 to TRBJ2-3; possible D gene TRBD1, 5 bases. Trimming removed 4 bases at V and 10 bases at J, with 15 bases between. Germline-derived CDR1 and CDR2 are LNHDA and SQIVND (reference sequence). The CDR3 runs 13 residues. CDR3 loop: CASSTSFQGAQYF. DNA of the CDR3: TGTGCCAGTAGTACAAGTTTTCAGGGCGCGCAGTATTTT. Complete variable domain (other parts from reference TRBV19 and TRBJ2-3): DGGITQSPKYLFRKEGQNVTLSCEQNLNHDAMYWYRQDPGQGLRLIYYSQIVNDFQKGDIAEGYSVSREKKESFPLTVTSAQKNPTAFYLCASSTSFQGAQYFGPGTRLTVL.

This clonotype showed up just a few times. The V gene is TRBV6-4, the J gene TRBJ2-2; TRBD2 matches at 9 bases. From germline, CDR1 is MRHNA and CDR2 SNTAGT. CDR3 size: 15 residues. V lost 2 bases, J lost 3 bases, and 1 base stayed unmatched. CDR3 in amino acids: CASSDASGDTGELFF. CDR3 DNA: TGTGCCAGCAGTGACGCTAGCGGGGACACCGGGGAGCTGTTTTTT.

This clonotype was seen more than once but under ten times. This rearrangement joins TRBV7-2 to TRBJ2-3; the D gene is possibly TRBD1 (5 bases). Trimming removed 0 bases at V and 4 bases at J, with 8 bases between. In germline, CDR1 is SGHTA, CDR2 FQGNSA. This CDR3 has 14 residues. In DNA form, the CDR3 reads TGTGCCAGCAGCTTAGCGGCAGGGTCAGATACGCAGTATTTT. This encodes CASSLAAGSDTQYF.

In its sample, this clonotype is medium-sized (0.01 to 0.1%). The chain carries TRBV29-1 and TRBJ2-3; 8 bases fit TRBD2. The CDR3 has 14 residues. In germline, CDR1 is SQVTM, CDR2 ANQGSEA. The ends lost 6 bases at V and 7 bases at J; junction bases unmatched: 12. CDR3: CSVRSGGGVYTQYF. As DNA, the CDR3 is TGCAGCGTGAGGTCGGGGGGGGGGGTCTATACGCAGTATTTT.

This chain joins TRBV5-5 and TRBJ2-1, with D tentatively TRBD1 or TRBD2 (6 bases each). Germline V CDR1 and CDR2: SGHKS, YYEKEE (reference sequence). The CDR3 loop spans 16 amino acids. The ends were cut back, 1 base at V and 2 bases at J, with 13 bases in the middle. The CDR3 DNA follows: TGTGCCAGCAGCTTGCGGGGGCCCGCGACCTACAATGAGCAGTTCTTC. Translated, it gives CASSLRGPATYNEQFF.

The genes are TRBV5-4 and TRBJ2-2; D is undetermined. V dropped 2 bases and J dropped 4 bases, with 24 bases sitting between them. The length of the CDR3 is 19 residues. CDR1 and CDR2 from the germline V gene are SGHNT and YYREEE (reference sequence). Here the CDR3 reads CASSFHYRSGNGGTGELFF. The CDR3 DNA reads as TGTGCCAGCAGCTTCCATTATCGTTCCGGAAACGGCGGCACCGGGGAGCTGTTTTTT.

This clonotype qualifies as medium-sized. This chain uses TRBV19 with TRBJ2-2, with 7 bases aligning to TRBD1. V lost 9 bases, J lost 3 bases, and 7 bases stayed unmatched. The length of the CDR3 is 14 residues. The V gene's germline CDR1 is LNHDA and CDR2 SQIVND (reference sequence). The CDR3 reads CASKSGGHTGELFF. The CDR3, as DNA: TGTGCCAGCAAATCAGGGGGACACACCGGGGAGCTGTTTTTT.

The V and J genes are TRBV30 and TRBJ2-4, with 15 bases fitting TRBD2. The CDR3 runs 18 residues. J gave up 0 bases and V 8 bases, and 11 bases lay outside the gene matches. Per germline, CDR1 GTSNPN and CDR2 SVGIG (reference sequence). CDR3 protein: CALSGLAGGTLAKNIQYF. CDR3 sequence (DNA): TGTGCCCTTTCGGGACTAGCGGGGGGTACACTAGCCAAAAACATTCAGTACTTC. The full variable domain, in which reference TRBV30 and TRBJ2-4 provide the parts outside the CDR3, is SQTIHQWPATLVQPVGSPLSLECTVEGTSNPNLYWYRQAAGRGLQLLFYSVGIGQISSEVPQNLSASRPQDRQFILSSKKLLLSDSGFYLCALSGLAGGTLAKNIQYFGAGTRLSVL.

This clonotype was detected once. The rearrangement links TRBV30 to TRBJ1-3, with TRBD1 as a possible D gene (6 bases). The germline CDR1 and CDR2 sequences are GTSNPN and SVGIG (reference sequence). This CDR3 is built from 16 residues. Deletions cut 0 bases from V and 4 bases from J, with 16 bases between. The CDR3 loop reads CAWSVGSGVVGNTIYF. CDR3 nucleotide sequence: TGTGCCTGGAGTGTGGGGTCAGGGGTTGTGGGAAACACCATATATTTT.

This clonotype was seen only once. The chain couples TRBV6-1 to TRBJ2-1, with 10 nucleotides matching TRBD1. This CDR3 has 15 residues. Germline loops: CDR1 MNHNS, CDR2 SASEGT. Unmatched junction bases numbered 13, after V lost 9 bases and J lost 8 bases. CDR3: CASSARQGAWDEQFF. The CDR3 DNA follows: TGTGCCAGTTCCGCACGACAGGGGGCGTGGGATGAGCAGTTCTTC.

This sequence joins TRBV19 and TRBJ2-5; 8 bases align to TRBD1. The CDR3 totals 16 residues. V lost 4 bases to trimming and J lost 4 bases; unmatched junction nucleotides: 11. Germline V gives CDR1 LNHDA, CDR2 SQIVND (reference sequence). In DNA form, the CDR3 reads TGTGCCAGTAGTAGTTTTGGTGGCAGGGGGCTAGAGACCCAGTACTTC. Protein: CASSSFGGRGLETQYF. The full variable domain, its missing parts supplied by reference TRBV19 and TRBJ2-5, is DGGITQSPKYLFRKEGQNVTLSCEQNLNHDAMYWYRQDPGQGLRLIYYSQIVNDFQKGDIAEGYSVSREKKESFPLTVTSAQKNPTAFYLCASSSFGGRGLETQYFGPGTRLLVL.

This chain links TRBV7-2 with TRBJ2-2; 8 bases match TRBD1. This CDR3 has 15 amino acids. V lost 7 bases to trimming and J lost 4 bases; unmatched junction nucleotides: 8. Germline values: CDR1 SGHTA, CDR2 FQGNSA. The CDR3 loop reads CASTPGQAPTGELFF. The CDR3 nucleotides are TGTGCCAGCACACCGGGACAGGCGCCCACCGGGGAGCTGTTTTTT.

CDR3 in amino acids: CASSRDMRDTEAFF. CDR3 in DNA: TGTGCCAGCAGTCGCGACATGAGGGACACTGAAGCTTTCTTT. The V and J genes are TRBV27 and TRBJ1-1, with unresolved D. The CDR3 has 14 residues. Trimming took 5 bases from V and 3 from J, leaving 13 bases between them. CDR1 is MNHEY and CDR2 is SMNVEV in the germline V gene (reference sequence).